Listed below are T cell receptor beta chains from one sample, sequenced in a study of tumor-infiltrating lymphocytes in primary liver carcinoma. TCRdb ran MiXCR on the multiplex PCR reads and lists one entry per CDR3 protein. Here the sample spans some 30,000 distinct CDR3 sequences, 60% to 80% being singletons. The sequenced material came from liver tumor tissue from sampling region 3. These receptors originate from a woman in her twenties or thirties with primary liver carcinoma and hepatitis B virus infection. Both conserved end residues are trimmed from each CDR3. The order of the fields is J gene, clone size, V gene, CDR3 protein. Rows may omit the clone size; those that give it use once, few, many or a size class.

j_call: TRBJ2-3
clone_size: few
v_call: TRBV6-2/TRBV6-3
cdr3_aa: ASSYSVQGAADTQY

j_call: TRBJ2-7
clone_size: NA
v_call: TRBV28
cdr3_aa: SSSLNPGIGYEQY

j_call: TRBJ2-7
clone_size: many
v_call: TRBV2
cdr3_aa: ASGTRVTMSTYEQY

j_call: TRBJ2-2
clone_size: NA
v_call: TRBV12-3/TRBV12-4
cdr3_aa: VRSSRQGNTGELF

j_call: TRBJ2-7
clone_size: NA
v_call: TRBV30
cdr3_aa: AWIRAGPPYERY

j_call: TRBJ2-3
clone_size: NA
v_call: TRBV11-2
cdr3_aa: AGSLDRDDTQY

j_call: TRBJ2-6
clone_size: NA
v_call: TRBV6-5
cdr3_aa: ARSLDGPGANVLT

j_call: TRBJ2-3
clone_size: many
v_call: TRBV5-1
cdr3_aa: ASSLSTSGTDTQY

j_call: TRBJ2-1
clone_size: few
v_call: TRBV20-1
cdr3_aa: CANDIRNEQF

j_call: TRBJ1-1
clone_size: few
v_call: TRBV11-2
cdr3_aa: ASSAGDRGRKRWSNTEAF

j_call: TRBJ2-5
clone_size: many
v_call: TRBV20-1
cdr3_aa: SASSHQETQY

j_call: TRBJ2-7
clone_size: NA
v_call: TRBV11-2
cdr3_aa: VSSHLSGKGAHEQY

j_call: TRBJ2-2
clone_size: NA
v_call: TRBV2
cdr3_aa: VSSGVSLNTGELV

j_call: TRBJ2-1
clone_size: NA
v_call: TRBV4-2
cdr3_aa: ASNQETQRANEQL

j_call: TRBJ2-3
clone_size: few
v_call: TRBV7-8
cdr3_aa: ASSYGVGVGSSGTDTQY

j_call: TRBJ2-1
clone_size: NA
v_call: TRBV28
cdr3_aa: ASSFFDEQF

j_call: TRBJ2-1
clone_size: NA
v_call: TRBV4-3
cdr3_aa: TSSQDWDYPYNEQF

j_call: TRBJ2-1
clone_size: few
v_call: TRBV20-1
cdr3_aa: SAKDKTSGIEQF

j_call: TRBJ1-5
clone_size: many
v_call: TRBV11-3
cdr3_aa: ASRLDLGVALPQH

j_call: TRBJ2-7
clone_size: NA
v_call: TRBV30
cdr3_aa: APPARHERY

j_call: TRBJ2-2
clone_size: many
v_call: TRBV4-2
cdr3_aa: ASGQDREGTNTGELF

j_call: TRBJ2-2
clone_size: once
v_call: TRBV6-5
cdr3_aa: ASSYSSGVGSDTGELF

j_call: TRBJ2-1
clone_size: once
v_call: TRBV11-3
cdr3_aa: DSSRLAGWGYEQF

j_call: TRBJ2-7
clone_size: many
v_call: TRBV11-1
cdr3_aa: DNSFGDSYEQY

j_call: TRBJ2-1
clone_size: NA
v_call: TRBV28
cdr3_aa: AGSFFSEQF

j_call: TRBJ2-3
clone_size: NA
v_call: TRBV11-2
cdr3_aa: ASSLGGVTQY

j_call: TRBJ2-2
clone_size: NA
v_call: TRBV11-2
cdr3_aa: ASSLDPQSNTGELF

j_call: TRBJ2-1
clone_size: NA
v_call: TRBV6-1
cdr3_aa: ASSGDYPRGEHF

j_call: TRBJ2-7
clone_size: few
v_call: TRBV29-1
cdr3_aa: SVGTSYELC

j_call: TRBJ2-1
clone_size: once
v_call: TRBV11-3
cdr3_aa: ASSLEGTSGTPIYNKQF

j_call: TRBJ2-1
clone_size: NA
v_call: TRBV11-2
cdr3_aa: ARSISLAGGYDEQF

j_call: TRBJ1-2
clone_size: many
v_call: TRBV29-1
cdr3_aa: RVARGTGARGYT

j_call: TRBJ2-7
clone_size: NA
v_call: TRBV11-1
cdr3_aa: ASSWGGTRTYGQY

j_call: TRBJ1-2
clone_size: NA
v_call: TRBV29-1
cdr3_aa: SVVRGVGPS

j_call: TRBJ2-5
clone_size: medium-sized
v_call: TRBV4-1
cdr3_aa: ASTNPREETQY

j_call: TRBJ2-1
clone_size: many
v_call: TRBV6-5
cdr3_aa: ASGPGLSRNEQF

j_call: TRBJ2-1
clone_size: NA
v_call: TRBV11-3
cdr3_aa: ASSRLAGGVYEQF

j_call: TRBJ2-1
clone_size: NA
v_call: TRBV10-3
cdr3_aa: VISHTATLDEQF

j_call: TRBJ1-6
clone_size: NA
v_call: TRBV28
cdr3_aa: ARSSPGPGNRPLH